These 8 T cell receptor beta chains share one sample of origin, sequenced in a study of blood T cell repertoires in COVID-19 (dated by TCRdb to the early 2020s). The library came from the immunoSEQ multiplex PCR assay. As stored in TCRdb, this immuneACCESS dataset retains in-frame rearrangements with V and J assigned. A fraction of the clones does not appear; measured against another copy, unresolved V genes explain less than half of the discrepancy, and the remainder lacks a known reason. The sample table records some 190,000 clones; roughly three quarters of these occur just once. More than 6.5% of the sample is held by the ten biggest clonotypes. Sequencing was performed on peripheral blood. The receptors were gathered from a woman aged 45-60 years with active or convalescent COVID-19.

The gene calls are TRBV7-2 and TRBJ1-5, with 10 bases that match TRBD1. The CDR3 totals 16 residues. Trimming removed 1 base from V and 6 bases from J; junction bases left unmatched: 6. Germline assignment: CDR1 SGHTA and CDR2 FQGNSA. The CDR3 loop reads CASSLGRQGAGQPQHF. The CDR3 region has the DNA TGTGCCAGCAGCTTAGGAAGACAGGGGGCTGGTCAGCCCCAGCATTTT.

The chain couples TRBV11-2 to TRBJ2-3, with a weak D call TRBD1 (6 bases). This CDR3 is 15 amino acids long. Germline V gene sequence: CDR1 SGHAT, CDR2 FQNNGV. V was clipped by 2 bases and J by 2 bases, with 11 bases between them. CDR3: CASSLQGTNTDTQYF. CDR3 in DNA: TGTGCCAGCAGCTTACAAGGGACAAACACAGATACGCAGTATTTT.

In the case of this clone: Compared with germline, one end of the junction differs, possibly owing to a read error. The rearrangement links TRBV6-2 or TRBV6-3 to TRBJ2-7, with 13 bases aligning to TRBD2. In germline, CDR1 is MNHEY, CDR2 SVGEGT. The CDR3 sequence is 16 residues long. The chain's CDR3 is CASTYAGTSGTREQYF. The DNA for the CDR3 is TGTGCCAGCACTTACGCCGGGACTAGCGGGACTCGAGAGCAGTACTTC.

This clone was seen a single time. This chain connects TRBV9 to TRBJ2-5; 8 bases map to TRBD2. CDR1 is SGDLS and CDR2 is YYNGEE in the germline V gene. There are 14 residues in the CDR3. The trim removed 1 base at V and 6 bases at J, leaving 5 bases unmatched. CDR3 protein: CASSVSAGAKTQYF. The DNA of the CDR3 is TGTGCCAGCAGCGTATCAGCGGGGGCGAAGACCCAGTACTTC.

This clone appeared a few times. CDR3 protein: CASSYISSGGTEAFF. CDR3 coding DNA: TGTGCCAGCAGTTATATATCTTCGGGTGGCACTGAAGCTTTCTTT. This chain connects TRBV6-5 to TRBJ1-1; no definite D call. Germline loops: CDR1 MNHEY, CDR2 SVGAGI. With 3 bases removed from V and 4 bases from J, the gap between germline ends came to 15 bases. CDR3 length: 15 residues.

CDR3 sequence: CASSEVGSLEGSGDQPQHF. The CDR3, as DNA: TGTGCCAGCAGTGAAGTTGGGTCCCTTGAGGGTTCGGGTGATCAGCCCCAGCATTTT. V and J are TRBV6-1 and TRBJ1-5; D not certain. Germline-derived CDR1 and CDR2 are MNHNS and SASEGT. Between the trimmed V and J ends, which lost 1 base and 5 bases, there was a span of 24 bases. There are 19 residues in the CDR3.

The table lists this clone with many counts. V usage is TRBV7-3 and J usage is TRBJ1-1; tentatively, D is TRBD1 (5 bases). This CDR3 comprises 13 residues. Per the germline V gene, CDR1 is SGHTA and CDR2 is FQGTGA. Deletions cut 4 bases from V and 1 base from J, with 7 bases between. The CDR3 here is CASSSTGNTEAFF. CDR3 nucleotides: TGTGCCAGCAGCTCTACAGGGAACACTGAAGCTTTCTTT.

The V gene is TRBV4-3, the J gene TRBJ2-7, with D possibly matching TRBD1 (5 bases). The V gene lost 0 bases and the J gene lost 1 base, with 13 bases spanning the gap. CDR1 is LGHNA, CDR2 YSLEER, per germline. The CDR3 has 16 residues. The CDR3 bases are TGCGCCAGCAGCCAAGACTTCACACAGGAGTCCTACGAGCAGTACTTC. The encoded protein is CASSQDFTQESYEQYF.